This entry concerns a single T cell receptor beta chain. The antigen remains unidentified. This specimen belongs to a study of T cell responses to AZD1222 COVID-19 vaccine. Across the whole study: Second doses that came at about 4 or about 12 weeks were put together.

Germline CDR1 and CDR2: SGDLS and YYNGEE. The CDR3 covers 13 residues. Trimming pared 4 bases from V and 3 bases from J, leaving 11 bases between. Assay: immunoSEQ multiplex PCR; the TCRdb copy retains only in-frame clones and omits some. The sample has 150,000 or so clones; roughly 94% are singletons. General observations from the study: Seropositive status at baseline applied to only a handful of AZD1222 recipients. The peak T cell response came first, and repertoires were sampled only after it.

This specimen consisted of peripheral blood, obtained on day 0 of AZD1222 vaccination. This receptor was obtained from an adult in good health. The genes are TRBV9 and TRBJ2-7; D is uncertain. The CDR3 nucleotides read TGTGCCAGCAGCAGTGGCGGAGACTACGAGCAGTACTTC. Translation: CASSSGGDYEQYF.